The clone carrying this T cell receptor (beta chain) was recorded a few times. Its specificity is not known. The CDR3 sequence is 13 residues long. After removal of 4 bases from V and 9 bases from J, the junction contained 7 bases not matched to a gene. With 10 days of culture completed, CD4+ T cells were isolated. Half of the medium was exchanged for IL-2 medium on both days 3 and 7. The data originate from a study of vaccination effects on CD4 cells after COVID-19. Study context: It was two doses of either the BNT162b2 or mRNA-1273 vaccine that participants received.

Study outcomes and limitations: Convalescent patients in the study were few, and early post-infection timepoints were absent.

Repertoires were generated with immunoSEQ multiplex PCR, while TCRdb's copy carries only in-frame clones and drops some. The sample has tens of thousands of clones; about 69% are singletons. The source was CD4+ T cells from PBMCs cultured without peptide, collected before COVID-19 vaccination. The gene calls are TRBV12-3 or TRBV12-4 and TRBJ2-7, with 9 bases matching TRBD2. The receptor comes from a human donor who had a prior SARS-CoV-2 infection. CDR3 in DNA: TGTGCCAGCAGTTATAGCGGGAGTATCGGGCAGTACTTC. It codes for CASSYSGSIGQYF.